This entry lists 18 T cell receptor beta chains sequenced from one sample in a study of blood T cell repertoires in COVID-19. Some clones are missing from TCRdb's copy, which holds only in-frame ones; the method was immunoSEQ multiplex PCR. The sample has approximately 280,000 clones, 85% seen once; the top ten hold about 2.3%. The sequenced material came from PBMCs or T cells enriched from blood (not recorded which). These receptors were obtained from a woman aged 45-60 years who had recovered from COVID-19.

The V call is TRBV11-2, the J call TRBJ2-1; 7 bases align to TRBD1. Germline CDR1 reads SGHAT; CDR2 reads FQNNGV. This CDR3 has 14 residues. V shed 1 base, J shed 7 bases, and the junction held 4 bases outside the gene matches. The CDR3 DNA is TGTGCCAGCAGCTTAGCGGGACAGAATAATGAGCAGTTCTTC. It translates to CASSLAGQNNEQFF.

V and J are TRBV7-2 and TRBJ2-7; 8 bases agree with TRBD1. This CDR3 comprises 15 residues. Trimming at V came to 5 bases and at J to 6 bases, leaving 12 bases not matched to a gene. The V gene's germline CDR1 is SGHTA and CDR2 FQGNSA. CDR3 bases: TGTGCCAGCAGCCTACTGGAGGCAGGGGGCGGCGAGCAGTACTTC. The encoded protein is CASSLLEAGGGEQYF. Based on the CDR3 plus reference TRBV7-2 and TRBJ2-7, the full variable domain is GAGVSQSPSNKVTEKGKDVELRCDPISGHTALYWYRQSLGQGLEFLIYFQGNSAPDKSGLPSDRFSAERTGGSVSTLTIQRTQQEDSAVYLCASSLLEAGGGEQYFGPGTRLTVT.

This chain links TRBV11-3 with TRBJ2-1; no definite D call. There are 13 residues in the CDR3. V lost 3 bases and J lost 3, with 6 bases in between. Germline values: CDR1 SGHNT, CDR2 YENEEA. The CDR3 DNA reads TGTGCCAGCAGCTTTATGAGCTACAATGAGCAGTTCTTC. This encodes CASSFMSYNEQFF.

J is TRBJ1-2 and V is TRBV5-6, with D tentatively TRBD1 (6 bases). The germline CDR1 and CDR2 sequences are SGHDT and YYEEEE. The CDR3 extends over 16 amino acids. Trimming removed 4 bases at V and 5 bases at J, with 21 bases between. The CDR3 region is CASSLPGEADLYGYTF. The CDR3 DNA reads TGTGCCAGCAGCCTCCCAGGGGAAGCCGACCTGTATGGCTACACCTTC.

This chain links TRBV9 with TRBJ2-1; D is ambiguous. The CDR3 has 15 residues. Germline V lookup: CDR1 SGDLS, CDR2 YYNGEE. V was shortened by 4 bases and J by 1 base, with 12 bases between the two germline ends. The CDR3 DNA reads TGTGCCAGCAGCCCCCGTTTTCGGTCCTACAATGAGCAGTTCTTC. This codes for CASSPRFRSYNEQFF.

This clone was observed a single time. This chain links TRBV11-3 with TRBJ1-1, with D perhaps TRBD1 (6 bases). V lost 5 bases to trimming and J lost 1 base, with 17 bases between them. CDR3 size: 16 residues. Germline V gene data show CDR1 as SGHNT and CDR2 as YENEEA. CDR3 coding DNA: TGTGCCAGCAGCCCAGGATACTCACAGGGGAACACTGAAGCTTTCTTT. Translating it yields CASSPGYSQGNTEAFF.

This clone was recorded only once. The rearrangement joins TRBV5-1 to TRBJ2-2, with a possible D match to TRBD1 (6 bases). This CDR3 is 14 amino acids long. Looked up from germline, CDR1 is SGHRS and CDR2 is YFSETQ. V dropped 0 bases and J dropped 6 bases, with 9 bases sitting between them. Here the CDR3 reads CASSLAQGAGELFF. CDR3 DNA sequence: TGCGCCAGCAGCTTGGCACAGGGTGCCGGGGAGCTGTTTTTT.

This sequence joins TRBV5-6 and TRBJ2-7; D gene uncertain. The CDR3 runs 14 residues. Germline V gene data show CDR1 as SGHDT and CDR2 as YYEEEE. Between the trimmed V and J ends, which lost 0 bases and 4 bases, there was a span of 11 bases. CDR3 amino acids: CASSLGGLEYEQYF. CDR3 in DNA: TGTGCCAGCAGCTTGGGTGGGTTGGAGTACGAGCAGTACTTC.

The V and J genes are TRBV12-3 or TRBV12-4 and TRBJ1-2; maybe TRBD1 (6 bases). V lost 5 bases, J lost 8 bases, and 15 bases lay in between. The CDR3 loop spans 13 amino acids. The CDR3 DNA reads TGTGCCAGCAGTCCCGAAGAGGGGGAGGGCTACACCTTC. Translated: CASSPEEGEGYTF.

V usage is TRBV27 and J usage is TRBJ2-7; the match to TRBD1 covers 7 bases. The length of the CDR3 is 15 residues. The trim removed 2 bases at V and 5 bases at J, leaving 9 bases unmatched. Per the germline V gene, CDR1 is MNHEY and CDR2 is SMNVEV (reference sequence). The CDR3 bases are TGTGCCAGCAGTTTACGTCGGACAGGCAGACACGAGCAGTACTTC. Translation: CASSLRRTGRHEQYF.

The chain employs TRBV6-5 and TRBJ1-1; D is uncertain. CDR1 is MNHEY and CDR2 is SVGAGI in the germline V gene. The V and J ends lost 2 bases and 8 bases respectively, with 15 bases between them. The CDR3 spans 14 residues. The chain's CDR3 is CASSYHSGIQEAFF. CDR3 coding DNA: TGTGCCAGCAGTTACCACTCAGGAATACAAGAAGCTTTCTTT.

This clone has more than one count but fewer than ten. The chain links TRBV7-6 to TRBJ2-2, with D possibly matching TRBD1 (6 bases). Germline V lookup: CDR1 SGHVS, CDR2 FNYEAQ. The CDR3 is 15 amino acids. V shed 1 base and J shed 3 bases, with 9 bases lying between them. CDR3 nucleotides: TGTGCCAGCAGCTTAGGGGACACATACACCGGGGAGCTGTTTTTT. Residues: CASSLGDTYTGELFF.

This chain uses TRBV2 with TRBJ2-1; weak D call: TRBD1 (6 bases). CDR1 is SNHLY, CDR2 FYNNEI, per germline. The V and J ends lost 2 bases and 5 bases respectively, with 10 bases between them. CDR3 length: 14 residues. CDR3 DNA: TGTGCCAGCAGTGAACAGGGGTACGACAATGAGCAGTTCTTC. This translates into CASSEQGYDNEQFF.

The CDR3 DNA sequence: TGTGCCAGCAGCCAGAGAGTTGGCAGGCTTAACTATGGCTACACCTTC. This gives the protein CASSQRVGRLNYGYTF. V is TRBV14 and J is TRBJ1-2; D is unresolved. The germline CDR1 and CDR2 sequences are SGHDN and FVKESK. With 3 bases removed from V and 1 base from J, the gap between germline ends came to 15 bases. The CDR3 loop spans 16 amino acids.

This chain links TRBV2 with TRBJ2-2; D not resolved. The V and J ends lost 6 bases and 1 base respectively, with 6 bases between them. CDR3 length: 13 amino acids. In germline, CDR1 is SNHLY, CDR2 FYNNEI. This CDR3 is CASRQMNTGELFF. The CDR3 bases are TGTGCCAGCAGACAGATGAACACCGGGGAGCTGTTTTTT.

This sequence joins TRBV7-9 and TRBJ1-1; D may be TRBD1 (6 bases). Germline V gene lookup returns CDR1 SEHNR and CDR2 FQNEAQ (reference sequence). The V gene lost 5 bases and the J gene lost 5 bases, with 12 bases spanning the gap. The CDR3 totals 13 residues. The CDR3 is CASSRGAQTEAFF. CDR3 sequence (DNA): TGTGCCAGCAGCCGGGGGGCGCAGACTGAAGCTTTCTTT. Full variable domain (rest looked up from reference TRBV7-9 and TRBJ1-1): DTGVSQNPRHKITKRGQNVTFRCDPISEHNRLYWYRQTLGQGPEFLTYFQNEAQLEKSRLLSDRFSAERPKGSFSTLEIQRTEQGDSAMYLCASSRGAQTEAFFGQGTRLTVV.

The chain recombines TRBV7-3 with TRBJ1-6; 7 bases map to TRBD1. Germline loops: CDR1 SGHTA, CDR2 FQGTGA. This CDR3 has 15 residues. The junction had 9 bases not matched to a gene; V was cut back by 0 bases and J by 13 bases. CDR3 coding DNA: TGTGCCAGCAGCTTAACACCAGAGACAGGGTCTCCCCTCCACTTT. This translates into CASSLTPETGSPLHF.

This chain links TRBV6-5 with TRBJ2-2, with TRBD1 matching 9 bases. This CDR3 has 15 amino acids. Germline CDR1 and CDR2: MNHEY and SVGAGI. V was pared by 6 bases and J by 11 bases, with 13 bases of the junction left unmatched. The CDR3 region is CASRSPGQGSEELFF. CDR3 bases: TGTGCCAGCAGATCTCCGGGACAGGGCTCAGAAGAGCTGTTTTTT.